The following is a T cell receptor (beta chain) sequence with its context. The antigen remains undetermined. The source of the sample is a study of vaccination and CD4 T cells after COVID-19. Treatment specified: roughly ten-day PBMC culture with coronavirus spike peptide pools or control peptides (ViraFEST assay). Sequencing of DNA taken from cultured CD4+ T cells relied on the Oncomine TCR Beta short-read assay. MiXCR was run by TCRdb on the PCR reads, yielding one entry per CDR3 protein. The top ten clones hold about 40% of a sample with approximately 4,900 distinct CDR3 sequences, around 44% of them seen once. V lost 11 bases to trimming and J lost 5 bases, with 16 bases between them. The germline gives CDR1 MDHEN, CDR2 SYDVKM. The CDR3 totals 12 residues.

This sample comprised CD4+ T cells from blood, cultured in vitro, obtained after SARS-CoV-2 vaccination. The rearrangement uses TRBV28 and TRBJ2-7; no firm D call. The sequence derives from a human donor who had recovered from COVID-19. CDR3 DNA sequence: TGTGCCTGCGGAGAGAGGCTGGACGAGCAGTACTTC. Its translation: CACGERLDEQYF. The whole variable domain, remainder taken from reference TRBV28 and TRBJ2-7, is DVKVTQSSRYLVKRTGEKVFLECVQDMDHENMFWYRQDPGLGLRLIYFSYDVKMKEKGDIPEGYSVSREKKERFSLILESASTNQTSMYLCACGERLDEQYFGPGTRLTVT.